The T cell receptor (beta chain) described here comes from a study of T cell responses to AZD1222 COVID-19 vaccine. Study-level points and caveats: Clonal diversity was possibly underestimated, and white British individuals and females predominated among donors. With two AZD1222 doses given, Spike-specific TCR breadth and depth both rose. It was only after the peak T cell response that any repertoires were sampled.

V was clipped by 0 bases and J by 0 bases, with 6 bases between them. The CDR3 is 15 amino acids. Germline V gene sequence: CDR1 SGHRS, CDR2 YFSETQ. Pooled samples include second doses given at about 4 or 12 weeks. Turning to this clone: Its target is unknown.

Repertoires were generated with immunoSEQ multiplex PCR, while TCRdb's copy carries only in-frame clones and drops some. Of 120,000 to 150,000 clones in the sample, just over 85% were seen once. This clonotype was sampled from an adult who received the AZD1222 COVID-19 vaccine. Specimen: peripheral blood, collected 28 days after the second AZD1222 dose. V gene TRBV5-1 combines with J gene TRBJ2-2; D is unclear. Here the CDR3 reads CASSLAVANTGELFF. Here the CDR3 DNA reads TGCGCCAGCAGCTTGGCGGTAGCGAACACCGGGGAGCTGTTTTTT.